Following are 15 T cell receptor beta chains from one sample sequenced in a study of shared clonotypes between healthy human individuals. Sequenced by immunoSEQ multiplex PCR; TCRdb stores in-frame clones only, minus some. The repertoire includes 1.4 million to 1.5 million clones, roughly 96% of them detected once, and approximately 1% sits in the top ten. Sequencing was performed on naive CD4+ T cells sorted from blood. The sample's subset: CD45RA+ positively selected. The receptors derive from a man aged 25-45 years in good health.

The chain has TRBV30 and TRBJ2-1; 12 bases are shared with TRBD1. Germline V gene lookup returns CDR1 GTSNPN and CDR2 SVGIG (reference sequence). Losses at the gene ends were 1 base for V and 7 bases for J; bases not matched to a gene: 5. The CDR3 consists of 15 residues. The CDR3 region is CAWSAGDRGQNEQFF. The CDR3 DNA sequence: TGTGCCTGGAGTGCGGGGGACAGGGGGCAAAATGAGCAGTTCTTC.

The J gene is TRBJ1-2, the V gene TRBV5-4; D is unclear. Germline CDR1 and CDR2: SGHNT and YYREEE (reference sequence). This CDR3 spans 13 amino acids. Trimming took off 4 bases at V and 8 bases at J, with 15 bases between the two ends. The CDR3 nucleotides are TGTGCCAGCAGCGTCGACTCCCAAGTGGGCTACACCTTC. This encodes CASSVDSQVGYTF.

This chain joins TRBV18 and TRBJ1-5, with 7 bases identical to TRBD1. V lost 2 bases, J lost 10 bases, and 8 bases stayed unmatched. CDR1 and CDR2 (germline): KGHSH, LQKENI. The CDR3 runs to 14 residues. CDR3 sequence: CASSPDRVVGPQHF. The CDR3 bases are TGTGCCAGCTCACCAGACAGGGTCGTTGGACCCCAGCATTTT.

The chain links TRBV1 to TRBJ2-1; the DNA was not used to check the table's D call, TRBD2. TRBV1 is annotated as a pseudogene. The CDR3 is 11 amino acids. CDR3 residues: CTSTRAGEQFF. CDR3 nucleotides: TGCACCAGCACCAGAGCGGGTGAGCAGTTCTTC.

This chain connects TRBV10-1 to TRBJ2-7; TRBD2 matches at 11 bases. The J segment lost 0 bases and the V segment lost 5 bases, leaving 0 bases of the junction unmatched. The germline V gene encodes CDR1 WNHNN and CDR2 SYGVQD (reference sequence). This CDR3 is built from 14 residues. The CDR3 protein is CASSTSGSSYEQYF. In DNA, the CDR3 is TGCGCCAGCAGTACTAGCGGGAGCTCCTACGAGCAGTACTTC.

The chain joins TRBV28 to TRBJ2-1; tentatively, D is TRBD2 (6 bases). V lost 2 bases to trimming and J lost 4 bases, with 18 bases between them. The CDR3 has 17 residues. Germline assignment: CDR1 MDHEN and CDR2 SYDVKM. The CDR3 spells CASSLPGTPRQYNEQFF. CDR3 DNA sequence: TGTGCCAGCAGTTTACCCGGGACTCCCCGCCAATACAATGAGCAGTTCTTC.

V gene TRBV6-6 combines with J gene TRBJ1-5; 10 positions agree with TRBD1. The CDR3 covers 15 residues. The germline V gene has CDR1 MNHNY and CDR2 SVGAGI (reference sequence). With 4 bases clipped from V and 6 bases from J, the junction kept 6 bases outside the gene matches. DNA of the CDR3: TGTGCCAGCAGTTCGACAGGGGGCTCTTTTCAGCCCCAGCATTTT. It specifies CASSSTGGSFQPQHF.

J is TRBJ2-1 and V is TRBV2; TRBD2 matches at 10 bases. Germline V CDR1 and CDR2: SNHLY, FYNNEI. The CDR3 is made up of 17 amino acids. After removal of 2 bases from V and 3 bases from J, the junction contained 7 bases not matched to a gene. The CDR3 sequence is CASSESLAGVFYNEQFF. The CDR3 DNA sequence: TGTGCCAGCAGTGAATCCCTAGCGGGAGTATTCTACAATGAGCAGTTCTTC.

The chain has TRBV18 and TRBJ1-3; D ambiguous. V dropped 4 bases and J dropped 5 bases, with 18 bases sitting between them. CDR3 length: 16 amino acids. Germline V CDR1 and CDR2: KGHSH, LQKENI. The CDR3 loop is CASSRGRTAGRNTIYF. For the CDR3, the DNA is TGTGCCAGCTCACGGGGAAGGACGGCAGGCCGAAACACCATATATTTT. The full variable domain, completed using reference TRBV18 and TRBJ1-3, is NAGVMQNPRHLVRRRGQEARLRCSPMKGHSHVYWYRQLPEEGLKFMVYLQKENIIDESGMPKERFSAEFPKEGPSILRIQQVVRGDSAAYFCASSRGRTAGRNTIYFGEGSWLTVV.

This rearrangement joins TRBV19 to TRBJ1-4; no clear D gene. V was trimmed by 3 bases and J by 2 bases, leaving 13 bases between them. Germline assignment: CDR1 LNHDA and CDR2 SQIVND (reference sequence). The length of the CDR3 is 16 residues. The CDR3 region is CASSMVRGSTNEKLFF. Written as DNA, the CDR3 is TGTGCCAGTAGTATGGTCCGGGGTAGCACTAATGAAAAACTGTTTTTT.

The chain carries TRBV6-1 and TRBJ2-3; D call uncertain. Looked up from germline, CDR1 is MNHNS and CDR2 is SASEGT. V was trimmed by 9 bases and J by 7 bases, leaving 17 bases between them. There are 13 residues in the CDR3. This CDR3 is CASKLLNGHTQYF. The CDR3 DNA reads as TGTGCCAGTAAACTTTTAAACGGCCATACGCAGTATTTT.

The chain combines TRBV9 with TRBJ1-2; TRBD1 agrees at 7 bases. The CDR3 extends over 14 amino acids. Germline assignment: CDR1 SGDLS and CDR2 YYNGEE. J was trimmed by 4 bases and V by 4 bases; bases with no gene match: 7. CDR3 nucleotides: TGTGCCAGCAGCCCCTCAGGGGGGACCTATGGCTACACCTTC. Residues: CASSPSGGTYGYTF.

The chain joins TRBV4-2 to TRBJ2-7; TRBD2 matches 9 bases. The CDR3 spans 16 residues. Losses at the gene ends were 3 bases for V and 7 bases for J; bases not matched to a gene: 13. Germline V gene lookup returns CDR1 LGHNA and CDR2 YNFKEQ. The CDR3 sequence is CASSHRNIAGDREQYF. The CDR3 bases are TGTGCCAGCAGCCACCGGAATATAGCGGGAGATCGGGAGCAGTACTTC.

The J gene is TRBJ2-3, the V gene TRBV4-1; no clear D. Trimming cost V 1 base and J 0 bases, with 8 bases left between them. This CDR3 has 15 residues. From germline, CDR1 is MGHRA and CDR2 YSYEKL. CDR3 loop: CASSQGDTSTDTQYF. CDR3 in DNA: TGCGCCAGCAGCCAAGGAGATACTAGCACAGATACGCAGTATTTT.

The chain has TRBV19 and TRBJ2-7, with D tentatively TRBD1 (6 bases). Trimming pared 9 bases from V and 3 bases from J, leaving 12 bases between. The V gene's germline CDR1 is LNHDA and CDR2 SQIVND (reference sequence). The length of the CDR3 is 12 residues. The CDR3 region has the DNA TGTGCCAGCAGGGGCAGCGGCTACGAGCAGTACTTC. This translates into CASRGSGYEQYF.